The rows below give T cell receptor beta chains drawn from one sample of a study of blood T cells in healthy people across ages. TCRdb itself ran the 5' RACE reads through MiXCR, one entry per CDR3 protein. Seen here are 730,000 or so distinct CDR3 sequences, around 43% observed once, and the top ten hold 25% to 35%. Sequenced: blood. These receptor sequences come from a man aged 80 or over in good health. Both conserved end residues are part of each CDR3. Fields, in order: J gene, clone size, V gene, D gene, CDR3 DNA, CDR3 protein. The D gene is left open where the match is weak. Only part of the rows carry a size: once, few, many, or a class if the clone is expanded.

j_call: TRBJ1-5
clone_size: few
v_call: TRBV24-1
d_call: TRBD1
cdr3_nt: TGTGCCACCAGTGTAGGGGGCCCAGGAGTAAGCAATCAGCCCCAGCATTTT
cdr3_aa: CATSVGGPGVSNQPQHF

j_call: TRBJ2-4
clone_size: -
v_call: TRBV6-2/TRBV6-3
d_call: TRBD1
cdr3_nt: TGTGCCAGCACTAGGACAGGTCGGAGAAACATTCAGTACTTC
cdr3_aa: CASTRTGRRNIQYF

j_call: TRBJ1-2
clone_size: few
v_call: TRBV7-2
d_call: -
cdr3_nt: TGTGCCAGCAGCTCTCGGGTTGGCTATGGCTACACCTTC
cdr3_aa: CASSSRVGYGYTF

j_call: TRBJ2-7
clone_size: -
v_call: TRBV5-5
d_call: -
cdr3_nt: TGTGCCAGCAGCCTTAGCATTGGAGCGTCCTACGAGCAGTACTTC
cdr3_aa: CASSLSIGASYEQYF

j_call: TRBJ1-2
clone_size: -
v_call: TRBV5-1
d_call: -
cdr3_nt: TGCGCCAGCAGCTTGGAGCCGACGAGAGGCTATGGCCACACCTTC
cdr3_aa: CASSLEPTRGYGHTF

j_call: TRBJ2-3
clone_size: few
v_call: TRBV6-5
d_call: TRBD2
cdr3_nt: TGTGCCAGCAGTTACCGCGGAACAAGCGGGGGGTTCACAGATACGCAGTATTTT
cdr3_aa: CASSYRGTSGGFTDTQYF

j_call: TRBJ2-2
clone_size: -
v_call: TRBV6-2/TRBV6-3
d_call: -
cdr3_nt: TGTGCCAGCAGAGCTCTCAGGGATCCAAACACCGGGGAGCTGTTTTTT
cdr3_aa: CASRALRDPNTGELFF

j_call: TRBJ2-3
clone_size: -
v_call: TRBV14
d_call: TRBD1
cdr3_nt: TGTGCCAGCAGCCAAGATATTCGACAGGGTGGCACAGATACGCAGTATTTT
cdr3_aa: CASSQDIRQGGTDTQYF

j_call: TRBJ2-6
clone_size: -
v_call: TRBV28
d_call: TRBD1
cdr3_nt: TGTGCCAGCAGTTCGACAGGGTCAAGCTCTGGGGCCAACGTCCTGACTTTC
cdr3_aa: CASSSTGSSSGANVLTF

j_call: TRBJ2-1
clone_size: few
v_call: TRBV29-1
d_call: -
cdr3_nt: TGCAGCGTTGATTCAGGGTCGTACAATGGGCAGTTCTTC
cdr3_aa: CSVDSGSYNGQFF

j_call: TRBJ1-1
clone_size: few
v_call: TRBV20-1
d_call: -
cdr3_nt: TGCAGTGCTAGGAACAGGGTTACTGAAGCTTTCTTT
cdr3_aa: CSARNRVTEAFF

j_call: TRBJ2-5
clone_size: many
v_call: TRBV7-8
d_call: -
cdr3_nt: TGTGCCAGCAGCTTAGCGGTCCAAGAGACCCAGTACTTC
cdr3_aa: CASSLAVQETQYF

j_call: TRBJ2-3
clone_size: few
v_call: TRBV7-3
d_call: -
cdr3_nt: TGTGCCAGCAGCTCCTTTGAAAGGGATACGCAGTATTTT
cdr3_aa: CASSSFERDTQYF

j_call: TRBJ2-7
clone_size: -
v_call: TRBV3-1
d_call: -
cdr3_nt: TGTGCCAGCAGCCAACGGAACAGGGACGAGCAGTACTTC
cdr3_aa: CASSQRNRDEQYF

j_call: TRBJ2-3
clone_size: -
v_call: TRBV11-3
d_call: -
cdr3_nt: TGTGCCAGCAGCTTATCGCGGGGGCCCACAGATACGCAGTATTTT
cdr3_aa: CASSLSRGPTDTQYF

j_call: TRBJ2-5
clone_size: -
v_call: TRBV4-3
d_call: TRBD2
cdr3_nt: TGCGCCAGCAGCCAAGAGACTAGCGGGAGTGAGACCCAGTACTTC
cdr3_aa: CASSQETSGSETQYF

j_call: TRBJ2-7
clone_size: many
v_call: TRBV6-2/TRBV6-3
d_call: -
cdr3_nt: TGTGCCAGCAGTGACCTCATTCCCGGGGAGCAGTACTTC
cdr3_aa: CASSDLIPGEQYF

j_call: TRBJ2-7
clone_size: -
v_call: TRBV29-1
d_call: -
cdr3_nt: TGCAGCGTTGACATCGGTCTCTACGAGCAGTACTTC
cdr3_aa: CSVDIGLYEQYF

j_call: TRBJ2-3
clone_size: -
v_call: TRBV6-2/TRBV6-3
d_call: TRBD2
cdr3_nt: TGTGCCAGCGGTCTCGGACTAGCGGTTCGATCGGATACGCAGTATTTT
cdr3_aa: CASGLGLAVRSDTQYF

j_call: TRBJ2-3
clone_size: few
v_call: TRBV6-6
d_call: TRBD1
cdr3_nt: TGTGCCAGCAGGCCAACAGGGGCGCAATCGGGGCAGTATTTT
cdr3_aa: CASRPTGAQSGQYF

j_call: TRBJ2-7
clone_size: many
v_call: TRBV29-1
d_call: TRBD1
cdr3_nt: TGCAGCGTTGCTACGGGACAGCCCTACGAGCAGTACTTC
cdr3_aa: CSVATGQPYEQYF

j_call: TRBJ2-7
clone_size: -
v_call: TRBV6-5
d_call: -
cdr3_nt: TGTGCCAGCAGTATCAGGGTCGAGCAGTACTTC
cdr3_aa: CASSIRVEQYF

j_call: TRBJ1-2
clone_size: -
v_call: TRBV4-2
d_call: TRBD1
cdr3_nt: TGTGCCAGCAGCCAACTTGGGGACAGGGGGCGCGGCTACACCTTC
cdr3_aa: CASSQLGDRGRGYTF

j_call: TRBJ2-7
clone_size: few
v_call: TRBV28
d_call: TRBD2
cdr3_nt: TGTGCCAGCAGTTTGGGACTAGCGGCCAGGAGCTCCTACAATGAGCAGTACTTC
cdr3_aa: CASSLGLAARSSYNEQYF

j_call: TRBJ1-1
clone_size: -
v_call: TRBV20-1
d_call: -
cdr3_nt: TGCAGTGCTAGAGATCGTATCTTCAGAGCGGGGCGGCGGGCGAGTGAAGCTTTCTTT
cdr3_aa: CSARDRIFRAGRRASEAFF

j_call: TRBJ2-3
clone_size: -
v_call: TRBV5-8
d_call: -
cdr3_nt: TGTGCCAGCAGCCGGAGGGGGGAAAGCACAGATACGCAGTATTTT
cdr3_aa: CASSRRGESTDTQYF

j_call: TRBJ2-7
clone_size: once
v_call: TRBV4-1
d_call: -
cdr3_nt: TGCGCCAGCAGCCAAGATGGAGTTCCAGGCACCTACAATGAGCAGTACTTC
cdr3_aa: CASSQDGVPGTYNEQYF

j_call: TRBJ2-2
clone_size: once
v_call: TRBV13
d_call: TRBD2
cdr3_nt: TGTGCCAGCAGCCTCGGACTAGCGGGGGACTTGAACACCGGGGAGCTGTTTTTT
cdr3_aa: CASSLGLAGDLNTGELFF

j_call: TRBJ2-3
clone_size: many
v_call: TRBV14
d_call: -
cdr3_nt: TGTGCCAGCAGCCAAGGGAACGGGCGGCGGGATACGCAGTATTTT
cdr3_aa: CASSQGNGRRDTQYF

j_call: TRBJ2-1
clone_size: few
v_call: TRBV24-1
d_call: TRBD1
cdr3_nt: TGTGCCACCAGTGACCCGGGACAGGGAGGAGGCAATGAGCAGTTCTTC
cdr3_aa: CATSDPGQGGGNEQFF

j_call: TRBJ2-5
clone_size: -
v_call: TRBV29-1
d_call: -
cdr3_nt: TGCAGCGCTGGGGGCCAAGAGACCCAGTACTTC
cdr3_aa: CSAGGQETQYF

j_call: TRBJ1-3
clone_size: -
v_call: TRBV3-1
d_call: -
cdr3_nt: TGTGCCAGCAGCCAAGATCTCGAGGGAAACACCATATATTTT
cdr3_aa: CASSQDLEGNTIYF

j_call: TRBJ2-7
clone_size: -
v_call: TRBV30
d_call: -
cdr3_nt: TGTGCCTGGAGTCGGCAGGACCTCTACGAGCAGTACTTC
cdr3_aa: CAWSRQDLYEQYF

j_call: TRBJ2-7
clone_size: -
v_call: TRBV3-1
d_call: TRBD1
cdr3_nt: TGTGCCAGCAGCCAATCTTGGACAGGGGGCTACGAGCAGTACTTC
cdr3_aa: CASSQSWTGGYEQYF

j_call: TRBJ1-1
clone_size: -
v_call: TRBV20-1
d_call: -
cdr3_nt: TGCAGTGCTAGAAGCCAAACGAACACTGAAGCTTTCTTT
cdr3_aa: CSARSQTNTEAFF

j_call: TRBJ2-6
clone_size: few
v_call: TRBV19
d_call: TRBD2
cdr3_nt: TGTGCCAGCTCTGTGGGGACTAGCGGGAGGGCCTCCGCATACTCTGGGGCCAACGTCCTGACTTTC
cdr3_aa: CASSVGTSGRASAYSGANVLTF

j_call: TRBJ2-5
clone_size: few
v_call: TRBV20-1
d_call: -
cdr3_nt: TGCAGTGCTAACCGGGGGCGCGGGAATGAGCAGTACTTC
cdr3_aa: CSANRGRGNEQYF

j_call: TRBJ2-1
clone_size: few
v_call: TRBV27
d_call: TRBD2
cdr3_nt: TGTGCCAGCAGTTTAGATTACTTTCTAGCGGAGACTTACAATGAGCAGTTCTTC
cdr3_aa: CASSLDYFLAETYNEQFF

j_call: TRBJ2-7
clone_size: -
v_call: TRBV5-1
d_call: TRBD2
cdr3_nt: TGCGCCGGCAGCTCTTTTCGCGGGGGGGCCCAGGAGCAGTACTTC
cdr3_aa: CAGSSFRGGAQEQYF

j_call: TRBJ2-7
clone_size: once
v_call: TRBV27
d_call: -
cdr3_nt: TGTGCCAGCATTATACCAATAGGGGGGAGTAGGGCCTACGAGCAGTACTTC
cdr3_aa: CASIIPIGGSRAYEQYF

j_call: TRBJ2-4
clone_size: -
v_call: TRBV11-3
d_call: TRBD2
cdr3_nt: TGTGCCAGCAGCTCTGGGACTAGCGGGAGGTCAAAAAACATTCAGTACTTC
cdr3_aa: CASSSGTSGRSKNIQYF